These T cell receptor beta chains were read from a single sample in a study of beta chain features in type 1 diabetes. Using immunoSEQ multiplex PCR, the repertoire was profiled, and TCRdb retains in-frame clones only, with some absent. The sample holds approximately 300,000 clones, around 10% seen once. Sequencing was done on a sample of naive CD4+ T cells from blood. These TCRs come from a woman between 25 and 40 years old in good health. CDR3s include the opening cysteine and the closing phenylalanine or tryptophan. The D gene is left open where the match is weak. Clone size appears in some rows only: once, few, many, or a class for an expanded clone.

CDR3 protein,CDR3 DNA,V gene,clone size,D gene,J gene
CASSLGLAGRYNEQFF,TGTGCCAGCAGTTTAGGACTAGCGGGTCGATACAATGAGCAGTTCTTC,TRBV27,few,TRBD2,TRBJ2-1
CASSPGTGPTETQYF,TGTGCCAGCTCACCAGGGACAGGACCGACGGAGACCCAGTACTTC,TRBV18,few,TRBD1,TRBJ2-5
CASSLDGSGSSGDTQYF,TGCGCCAGCAGCTTGGATGGTAGCGGGAGTTCTGGAGATACGCAGTATTTT,TRBV5-1,-,TRBD2,TRBJ2-3
CASSPDSQIARNEQFF,TGTGCCAGCAGCCCGGACTCCCAGATTGCGCGGAATGAGCAGTTCTTC,TRBV4-2,few,-,TRBJ2-1
CASSMNRETYEQYF,TGTGCCAGTAGTATGAACAGGGAGACCTACGAGCAGTACTTC,TRBV19,-,-,TRBJ2-7
CASSQPTGAGGPIGELFF,TGTGCCAGCAGCCAGCCCACCGGGGCGGGAGGGCCAATCGGGGAGCTGTTTTTT,TRBV4-2,-,TRBD2,TRBJ2-2
CASSVSRATYNEQFF,TGTGCCAGCAGTGTGAGCAGGGCAACCTACAATGAGCAGTTCTTC,TRBV25-1,few,-,TRBJ2-1
CASSVRPGLAGGKANEQFF,TGTGCCAGCAGCGTCCGTCCGGGACTAGCGGGAGGAAAGGCGAATGAGCAGTTCTTC,TRBV9,-,TRBD2,TRBJ2-1
CASSYSIPVNQPQHF,TGTGCCAGCAGTTACTCGATACCAGTCAATCAGCCCCAGCATTTT,TRBV6-5,few,-,TRBJ1-5
CASSELPGGGNEQFF,TGTGCCAGCAGTGAGCTTCCGGGAGGGGGCAATGAGCAGTTCTTC,TRBV2,few,TRBD2,TRBJ2-1
CASSPGTSSGGGFNTQYF,TGTGCCAGCAGCCCTGGAACTTCTAGCGGGGGAGGTTTTAATACGCAGTATTTT,TRBV9,-,TRBD2,TRBJ2-3
CASSQEGRPPRDNEQFF,TGTGCCAGCAGCCAAGAAGGACGGCCCCCCAGGGACAATGAGCAGTTCTTC,TRBV4-2,few,-,TRBJ2-1
CASSSGQGAGWTQYF,TGTGCCAGCAGCTCGGGACAGGGGGCTGGTTGGACCCAGTACTTC,TRBV5-8,-,TRBD1,TRBJ2-5
CASITYPVDNEQFF,TGTGCCAGCATCACATACCCAGTGGACAATGAGCAGTTCTTC,TRBV7-9,-,-,TRBJ2-1
CASSPQGLDEQFF,TGTGCCAGCAGCCCACAGGGTCTCGATGAGCAGTTCTTC,TRBV11-2,-,-,TRBJ2-1
CASSLEGGAGANVLTF,TGTGCCAGCAGCTTAGAAGGCGGAGCTGGGGCCAACGTCCTGACTTTC,TRBV11-2,-,-,TRBJ2-6
CASSERERGYTF,TGTGCCAGCAGCGAGAGGGAACGGGGCTACACCTTC,TRBV9,few,-,TRBJ1-2
CASSPTGGSYEQYF,TGTGCCAGCTCACCCACAGGGGGGAGCTACGAGCAGTACTTC,TRBV18,-,TRBD1,TRBJ2-7
CASSALSTEAFF,TGTGCCAGCAGTGCTTTGAGCACTGAAGCTTTCTTT,TRBV2,few,-,TRBJ1-1
CASSQGSGAYEQYF,TGTGCCAGCTCACAGGGGAGCGGGGCCTACGAGCAGTACTTC,TRBV18,few,TRBD2,TRBJ2-7
CAWSVGPGTVEAFF,TGTGCCTGGAGTGTAGGCCCGGGTACGGTTGAAGCTTTCTTT,TRBV30,few,-,TRBJ1-1
CASSGEKNQPQHF,TGTGCCAGCAGTGGGGAGAAAAATCAGCCCCAGCATTTT,TRBV6-1,-,-,TRBJ1-5
CASRPTGQGSYEQYF,TGTGCCAGCAGACCAACGGGACAGGGCTCCTACGAGCAGTACTTC,TRBV28,few,TRBD1,TRBJ2-7
CAAGDRLAASTDTQYF,TGTGCCGCAGGGGATAGACTAGCTGCTAGCACAGATACGCAGTATTTT,TRBV19,few,-,TRBJ2-3
CAWSTLGRRGETQYF,TGTGCCTGGAGTACTCTCGGACGGAGGGGAGAGACCCAGTACTTC,TRBV30,-,-,TRBJ2-5
CASSLLPSGLKGTDTQYF,TGTGCCAGCAGTTTATTGCCTAGCGGGCTTAAGGGCACAGATACGCAGTATTTT,TRBV28,few,TRBD2,TRBJ2-3
CASSVYRVGTEAFF,TGTGCCAGCAGCGTGTACAGGGTTGGGACTGAAGCTTTCTTT,TRBV7-9,few,-,TRBJ1-1
CASSLGTGYDGEQYF,TGTGCCAGCAGTTTAGGGACAGGGTACGATGGCGAGCAGTACTTC,TRBV27,few,TRBD1,TRBJ2-7
CASSQARTSADTQYF,TGTGCCAGCAGCCAAGCCCGGACTAGCGCAGATACGCAGTATTTT,TRBV5-4,few,TRBD2,TRBJ2-3
CASSEGLADYEQYF,TGTGCCAGCTCAGAGGGACTAGCGGACTACGAGCAGTACTTC,TRBV18,few,TRBD2,TRBJ2-7
CASSRQGGGEQYF,TGTGCCAGCAGCCGACAGGGGGGCGGAGAGCAGTACTTC,TRBV14,few,TRBD1,TRBJ2-7
CSARGPGPQHF,TGCAGTGCTAGAGGTCCGGGGCCCCAGCATTTT,TRBV20-1,-,-,TRBJ1-5
CASSLAGVGAGENIQYF,TGTGCCAGCAGCTTAGCTGGGGTTGGGGCTGGGGAAAACATTCAGTACTTC,TRBV7-2,few,-,TRBJ2-4
CASSLEGRDYEQFF,TGCGCCAGCAGCTTGGAAGGCAGGGACTATGAGCAGTTCTTC,TRBV5-1,-,-,TRBJ2-1
CASSFPGRFNTGELFF,TGTGCCAGCAGCTTTCCAGGGCGTTTTAATACCGGGGAGCTGTTTTTT,TRBV7-8,-,-,TRBJ2-2
CASGPVAGGYNEQFF,TGTGCCAGCGGCCCTGTCGCGGGGGGATACAATGAGCAGTTCTTC,TRBV28,-,TRBD2,TRBJ2-1
CAWSVGASYNEQFF,TGTGCCTGGAGTGTAGGTGCTAGCTACAATGAGCAGTTCTTC,TRBV30,few,-,TRBJ2-1
CASSQDPPGGNQPQHF,TGTGCCAGCAGCCAAGATCCGCCAGGGGGCAATCAGCCCCAGCATTTT,TRBV4-2,-,-,TRBJ1-5
CASSYSGLRVETQYF,TGTGCCAGCAGTTACTCGGGACTCCGGGTGGAGACCCAGTACTTC,TRBV6-5,once,-,TRBJ2-5
CASSLATSGPSSYNEQFF,TGTGCCAGCAGCTTAGCGACTAGCGGGCCGAGCTCCTACAATGAGCAGTTCTTC,TRBV11-2,-,TRBD2,TRBJ2-1
CATTGTTLYEQYF,TGTGCCACCACCGGGACTACTCTCTACGAGCAGTACTTC,TRBV6-1,-,TRBD2,TRBJ2-7
CSVPHRRSPNEQFF,TGCAGCGTTCCGCACCGGAGGTCCCCCAATGAGCAGTTCTTC,TRBV29-1,few,-,TRBJ2-1
CASSSGAGQETQYF,TGCGCCAGCAGCTCCGGAGCGGGGCAAGAGACCCAGTACTTC,TRBV5-1,few,TRBD2,TRBJ2-5
CASSPPGETSGKGTQYF,TGTGCCAGCTCACCACCGGGGGAGACTAGCGGAAAGGGTACGCAGTATTTT,TRBV18,-,TRBD2,TRBJ2-3
CASSKGIVGANVLTF,TGCGCCAGCAGCAAGGGGATAGTTGGGGCCAACGTCCTGACTTTC,TRBV4-1,few,-,TRBJ2-6
CASSYSRVETQYF,TGTGCCAGCAGTTACTCGCGGGTGGAGACCCAGTACTTC,TRBV6-5,few,-,TRBJ2-5
CATKDSNTGELFF,TGTGCCACCAAGGACTCGAACACCGGGGAGCTGTTTTTT,TRBV28,few,-,TRBJ2-2
CASRLVGQGTEAFF,TGTGCCAGCAGACTCGTGGGTCAGGGCACTGAAGCTTTCTTT,TRBV7-8,once,-,TRBJ1-1
CASSRDRKETQYF,TGTGCCAGCAGCCGGGACAGGAAAGAGACCCAGTACTTC,TRBV5-6,few,TRBD1,TRBJ2-5
CASSLAMRDQETQYF,TGTGCCAGCAGCTTAGCGATGAGGGATCAAGAGACCCAGTACTTC,TRBV7-9,few,-,TRBJ2-5
CASSLSVQGAGGYTF,TGTGCCAGCAGTTTAAGTGTACAGGGGGCGGGTGGCTACACCTTC,TRBV28,few,TRBD1,TRBJ1-2
CASSRLAGVRTGELFF,TGCGCCAGCAGCCGGCTAGCGGGAGTCAGAACCGGGGAGCTGTTTTTT,TRBV5-1,few,TRBD2,TRBJ2-2
CSVERGGADTQYF,TGCAGCGTTGAAAGAGGGGGGGCAGATACGCAGTATTTT,TRBV29-1,-,-,TRBJ2-3